Following are 7 T cell receptor beta chains from one sample sequenced in a study of early T cells in non-severe SARS-CoV-2 infection. TCRdb reprocessed the 5' RACE reads with MiXCR, giving one entry per CDR3 protein. Among around 93,000 distinct CDR3 sequences listed, around 12% were seen once. Specimen: whole blood, collected at baseline. The receptors stem from an adult who was a healthcare worker with PCR-confirmed SARS-CoV-2 infection or an uninfected control (not recorded which).

The genes are TRBV7-8 and TRBJ2-1, with TRBD2 matching 15 bases. This CDR3 spans 16 amino acids. CDR1 SGHVS and CDR2 FQNEAQ come from the germline V gene. Trimming cost V 2 bases and J 7 bases; bases outside gene matches: 3. CDR3 protein: CASSLLGTSGRNEQFF. The CDR3 DNA reads as TGTGCCAGCAGCTTATTGGGGACTAGCGGGAGGAATGAGCAGTTCTTC.

This clonotype was observed a handful of times. The rearrangement links TRBV11-3 to TRBJ2-3; maybe TRBD2 (6 bases). Trimming stripped 5 bases from V and 6 bases from J, with 12 bases between. This CDR3 spans 13 amino acids. CDR1 and CDR2 from the germline V gene are SGHNT and YENEEA. In DNA form, the CDR3 reads TGTGCCAGCAGCGCCCGGGAGCCCGATACGCAGTATTTT. Translated: CASSAREPDTQYF.

This clonotype has more than one count but fewer than ten. The rearrangement uses TRBV11-2 and TRBJ2-5; D unclear. Germline V gene lookup returns CDR1 SGHAT and CDR2 FQNNGV. CDR3 length: 14 residues. V gave up 2 bases and J gave up 2 bases, with 9 bases separating them. CDR3 amino acids: CASSLNRVQETQYF. The CDR3 DNA reads TGTGCCAGCAGCTTAAATAGGGTTCAAGAGACCCAGTACTTC. The full variable domain, with the rest looked up from reference TRBV11-2 and TRBJ2-5, is EAGVAQSPRYKIIEKRQSVAFWCNPISGHATLYWYQQILGQGPKLLIQFQNNGVVDDSQLPKDRFSAERLKGVDSTLKIQPAKLEDSAVYLCASSLNRVQETQYFGPGTRLLVL.

This clonotype was observed a few times. This chain uses TRBV7-3 with TRBJ2-3, with D unresolved. The CDR3 extends over 13 amino acids. Germline V gene sequence: CDR1 SGHTA, CDR2 FQGTGA. With 1 base removed from V and 3 bases from J, the gap between germline ends came to 5 bases. The chain's CDR3 is CASSLRMTDTQYF. The CDR3 nucleotides are TGTGCCAGCAGCTTAAGGATGACAGATACGCAGTATTTT.

There are many counts of this clonotype. The J gene is TRBJ2-7, the V gene TRBV6-6; 7 bases line up with TRBD2. Germline CDR1 reads MNHNY; CDR2 reads SVGAGI (reference sequence). Losses at the gene ends were 6 bases for V and 6 bases for J; bases not matched to a gene: 17. The CDR3 spans 16 residues. CDR3 nucleotide sequence: TGTGCCAGCAGCCCTTCAAGCCGGGGACTACAAGGCGAGCAGTACTTC. Translating it yields CASSPSSRGLQGEQYF.

The chain joins TRBV28 to TRBJ2-3; D is possibly TRBD2 (5 bases). The CDR3 has 14 residues. The V gene lost 7 bases and the J gene lost 4 bases, with 15 bases spanning the gap. CDR1 is MDHEN and CDR2 is SYDVKM in the germline V gene. CDR3 amino acids: CASNIIRSADTQYF. CDR3 DNA sequence: TGTGCCAGCAACATCATACGTAGCGCAGATACGCAGTATTTT.

In this sample, this clonotype turned up a few times. The gene calls are TRBV5-1 and TRBJ1-1, with D possibly TRBD1 on 6 matching bases. V was clipped by 4 bases and J by 8 bases, with 15 bases between them. CDR3 length: 13 residues. Germline V gives CDR1 SGHRS, CDR2 YFSETQ. The CDR3 nucleotides read TGCGCCAGCAGCCGCACGACAGGAATGGAAGCTTTCTTT. It yields the protein CASSRTTGMEAFF.